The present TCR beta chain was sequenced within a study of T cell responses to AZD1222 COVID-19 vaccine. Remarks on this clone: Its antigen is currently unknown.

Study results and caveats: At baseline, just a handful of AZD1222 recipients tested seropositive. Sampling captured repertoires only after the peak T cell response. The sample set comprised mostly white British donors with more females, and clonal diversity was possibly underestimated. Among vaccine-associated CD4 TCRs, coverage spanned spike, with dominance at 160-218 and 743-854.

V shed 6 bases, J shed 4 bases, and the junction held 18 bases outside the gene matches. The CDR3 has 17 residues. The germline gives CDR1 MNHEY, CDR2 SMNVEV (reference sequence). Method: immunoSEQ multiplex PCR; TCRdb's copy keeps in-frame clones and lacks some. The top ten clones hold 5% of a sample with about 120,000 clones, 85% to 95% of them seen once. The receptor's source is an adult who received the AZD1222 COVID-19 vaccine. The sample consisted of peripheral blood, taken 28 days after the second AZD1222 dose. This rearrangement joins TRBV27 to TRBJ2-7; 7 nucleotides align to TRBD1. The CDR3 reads CASSPRGWGTLDYEQYF. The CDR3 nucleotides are TGTGCCAGCAGCCCCAGGGGGTGGGGTACATTAGATTACGAGCAGTACTTC.